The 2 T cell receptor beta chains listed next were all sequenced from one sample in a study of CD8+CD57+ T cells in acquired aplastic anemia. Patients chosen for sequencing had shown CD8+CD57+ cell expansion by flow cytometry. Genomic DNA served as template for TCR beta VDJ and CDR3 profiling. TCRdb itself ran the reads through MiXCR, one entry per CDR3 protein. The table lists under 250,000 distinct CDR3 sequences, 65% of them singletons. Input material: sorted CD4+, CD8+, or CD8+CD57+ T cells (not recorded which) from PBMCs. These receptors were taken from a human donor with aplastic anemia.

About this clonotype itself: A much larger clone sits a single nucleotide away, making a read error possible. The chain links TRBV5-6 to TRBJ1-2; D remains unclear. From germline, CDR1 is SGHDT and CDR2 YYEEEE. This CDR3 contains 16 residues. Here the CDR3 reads CASNLSTDGTNYGYTF. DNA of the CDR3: TGTGCCAGCAACTTGTCCACCGACGGGACTAACTATGGCTACACCTTC.

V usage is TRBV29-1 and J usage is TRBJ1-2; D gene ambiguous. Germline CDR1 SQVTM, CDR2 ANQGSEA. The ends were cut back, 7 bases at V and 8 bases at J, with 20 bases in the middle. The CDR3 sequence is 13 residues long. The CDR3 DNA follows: TGCAGCGGTGGGATCAGCCGGAGCGGAGGCTACACCTTC. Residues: CSGGISRSGGYTF.